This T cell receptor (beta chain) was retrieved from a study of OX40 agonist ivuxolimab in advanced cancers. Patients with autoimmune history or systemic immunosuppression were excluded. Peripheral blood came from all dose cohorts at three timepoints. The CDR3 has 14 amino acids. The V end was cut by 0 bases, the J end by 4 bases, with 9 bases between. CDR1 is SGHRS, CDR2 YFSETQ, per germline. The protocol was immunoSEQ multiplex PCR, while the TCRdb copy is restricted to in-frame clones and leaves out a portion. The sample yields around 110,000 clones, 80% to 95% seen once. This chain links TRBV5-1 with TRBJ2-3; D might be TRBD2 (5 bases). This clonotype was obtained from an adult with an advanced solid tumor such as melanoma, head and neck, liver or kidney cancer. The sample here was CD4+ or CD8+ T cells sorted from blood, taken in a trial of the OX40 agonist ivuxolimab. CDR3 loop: CASSLGGSADTQYF. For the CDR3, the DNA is TGCGCCAGCAGCTTGGGAGGGAGCGCAGATACGCAGTATTTT.